Listed below are T cell receptor beta chains from one sample, sequenced in a study of shared clonotypes between healthy human individuals. The protocol was immunoSEQ multiplex PCR, while the TCRdb copy is restricted to in-frame clones and leaves out a portion. The sample yields over 2 million clones, 95% seen once. The specimen sequenced was naive CD4+ T cells sorted from blood. The receptors were sampled from a man younger than 35 in good health. Each CDR3 is given with its conserved first and last residue. For some rows the clone size is stated as once, few or many, or as a class when expanded; others skip it.

v_gene	j_gene	abundance	CDR3aa
TRBV9	TRBJ1-2	-	CASSVATVGHGYTF
TRBV28	TRBJ2-7	-	CASSALAGGVYEQYF
TRBV4-2	TRBJ1-1	-	CASSWTGGKNTEAFF
TRBV7-9	TRBJ2-7	-	CASSSSPVLAGHEQYF
TRBV13	TRBJ1-1	-	CASTRDRRNTEAFF
TRBV28	TRBJ2-7	-	CASSPMNYEQYF
TRBV6-5	TRBJ2-2	-	CASTLRPGQGWLFF
TRBV5-8	TRBJ2-5	-	CASSLGLLQETQYF
TRBV27	TRBJ2-7	-	CASSLSTGQGGYEQYF
TRBV7-2	TRBJ2-4	few	CASSDERGGMSKNIQYF
TRBV2	TRBJ2-1	-	CASRGQGRNEQFF
TRBV5-6	TRBJ2-5	-	CASSNRDRGQETQYF
TRBV28	TRBJ2-4	-	CASRASGGSAKNIQYF
TRBV19	TRBJ2-3	once	CATRQGSTDTQYF
TRBV7-9	TRBJ2-3	once	CASSGANKGRDTQYF
TRBV5-1	TRBJ2-7	-	CASTEGNSLEQYF
TRBV5-1	TRBJ2-7	-	CASSLGYVRDSEQYF
TRBV6-1	TRBJ2-3	-	CASSEQVADTQYF
TRBV30	TRBJ1-1	-	CAWSGTENTEAFF
TRBV7-2	TRBJ2-6	-	CASTPEGSGANVLTF
TRBV4-3	TRBJ2-1	-	CASSQNPGGNEQFF
TRBV7-2	TRBJ2-1	-	CASSWYNEQFF
TRBV7-3	TRBJ2-1	-	CASSLMGLADGNEQFF
TRBV6-5	TRBJ1-1	-	CASSLPGRTEAFF
TRBV27	TRBJ1-4	-	CASSLRGQGNEKLFF
TRBV18	TRBJ2-7	-	CASSPGASFSYEQYF
TRBV27	TRBJ2-7	-	CASSLFGGGPSYEQYF
TRBV4-1	TRBJ2-5	-	CASSRGLILQETQYF
TRBV9	TRBJ2-7	-	CASSVAGNRQGIDEQYF
TRBV18	TRBJ2-1	-	CASSPIIWDNEQFF
TRBV4-1	TRBJ2-7	-	CASSQGLGSSYEQYF
TRBV18	TRBJ2-7	-	CASSTGRVSYEQYF
TRBV5-4	TRBJ1-2	-	CASTTGTIGGYTF
TRBV2	TRBJ1-1	-	CASKGDGTNTEAFF
TRBV9	TRBJ2-7	-	CASSVGHEQYF
TRBV6-1	TRBJ1-6	-	CASSEQGLNSPLHF
TRBV5-4	TRBJ2-5	-	CASSQIGAQETQYF
TRBV4-1	TRBJ1-2	-	CASSQSQISGPLWGYGYTF
TRBV29-1	TRBJ2-6	-	CSVLSDSRLTGANVLTF
TRBV10-3	TRBJ2-5	-	CAISEGMPETQYF
TRBV4-1	TRBJ1-5	-	CASSQVQNSNQPQHF
TRBV4-3	TRBJ2-7	-	CASSQDSLPSEQYF
TRBV20-1	TRBJ2-3	-	CSAYREYTQYF